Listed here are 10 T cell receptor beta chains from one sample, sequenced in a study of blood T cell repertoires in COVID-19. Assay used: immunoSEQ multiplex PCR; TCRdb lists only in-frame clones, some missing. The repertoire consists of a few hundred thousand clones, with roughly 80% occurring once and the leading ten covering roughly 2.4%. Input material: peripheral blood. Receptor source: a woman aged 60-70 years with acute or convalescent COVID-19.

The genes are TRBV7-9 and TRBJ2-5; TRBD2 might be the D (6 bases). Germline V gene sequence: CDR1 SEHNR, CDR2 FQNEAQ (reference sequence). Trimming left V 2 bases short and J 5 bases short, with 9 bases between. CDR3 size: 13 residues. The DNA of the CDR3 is TGTGCCAGCAGCTTACTAGCGCGGGAGACCCAGTACTTC. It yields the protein CASSLLARETQYF.

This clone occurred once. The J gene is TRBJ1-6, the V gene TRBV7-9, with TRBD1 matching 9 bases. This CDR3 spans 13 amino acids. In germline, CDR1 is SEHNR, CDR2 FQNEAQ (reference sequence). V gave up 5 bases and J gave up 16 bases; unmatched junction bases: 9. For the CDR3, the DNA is TGTGCCAGCAGCGGTGCAGAGGACAGGGGACTCCACTTT. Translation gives CASSGAEDRGLHF.

CDR3 nucleotides: TGTGCCAGCAGCGCCGGGACAGGGGGATGGGACATTCAGTACTTC. This gives the protein CASSAGTGGWDIQYF. J is TRBJ2-4 and V is TRBV7-2; 11 bases fit TRBD1. The CDR3 spans 15 residues. J was trimmed by 8 bases and V by 5 bases; bases with no gene match: 8. Germline loops: CDR1 SGHTA, CDR2 FQGNSA.

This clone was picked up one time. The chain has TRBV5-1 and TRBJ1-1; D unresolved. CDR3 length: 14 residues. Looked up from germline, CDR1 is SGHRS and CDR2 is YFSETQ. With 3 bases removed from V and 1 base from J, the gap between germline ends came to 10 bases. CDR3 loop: CASSSVTANTEAFF. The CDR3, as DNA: TGCGCCAGCAGCTCCGTTACAGCGAACACTGAAGCTTTCTTT.

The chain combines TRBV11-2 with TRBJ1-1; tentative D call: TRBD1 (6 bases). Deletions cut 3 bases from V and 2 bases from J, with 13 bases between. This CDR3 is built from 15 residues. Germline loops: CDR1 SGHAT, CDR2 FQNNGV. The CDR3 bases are TGTGCCAGCAGCTTGCAGGGGACCGAAAACACTGAAGCTTTCTTT. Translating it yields CASSLQGTENTEAFF.

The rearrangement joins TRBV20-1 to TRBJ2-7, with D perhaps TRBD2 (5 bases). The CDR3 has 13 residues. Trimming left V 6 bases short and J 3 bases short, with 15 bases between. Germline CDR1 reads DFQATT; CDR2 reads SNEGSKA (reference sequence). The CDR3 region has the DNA TGCAGTGCAAGTGATCAACTAGGCTACGAGCAGTACTTC. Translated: CSASDQLGYEQYF.

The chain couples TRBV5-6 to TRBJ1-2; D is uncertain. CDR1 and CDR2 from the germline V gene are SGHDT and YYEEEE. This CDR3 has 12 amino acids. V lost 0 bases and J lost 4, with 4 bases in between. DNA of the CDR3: TGTGCCAGCAGCTTGGACAGCTATGGCTACACCTTC. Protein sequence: CASSLDSYGYTF.

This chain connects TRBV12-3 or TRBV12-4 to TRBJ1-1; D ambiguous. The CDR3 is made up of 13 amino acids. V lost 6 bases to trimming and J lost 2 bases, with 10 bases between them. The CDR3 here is CASRSLYNTEAFF. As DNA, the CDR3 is TGTGCCAGCAGGTCCTTGTATAACACTGAAGCTTTCTTT.

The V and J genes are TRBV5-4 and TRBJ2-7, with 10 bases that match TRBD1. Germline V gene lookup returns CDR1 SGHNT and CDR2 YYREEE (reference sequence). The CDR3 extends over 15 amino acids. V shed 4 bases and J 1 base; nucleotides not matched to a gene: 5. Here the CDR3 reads CASSVTGGNSYEQYF. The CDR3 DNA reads TGTGCCAGCAGCGTGACAGGGGGCAATTCCTACGAGCAGTACTTC.

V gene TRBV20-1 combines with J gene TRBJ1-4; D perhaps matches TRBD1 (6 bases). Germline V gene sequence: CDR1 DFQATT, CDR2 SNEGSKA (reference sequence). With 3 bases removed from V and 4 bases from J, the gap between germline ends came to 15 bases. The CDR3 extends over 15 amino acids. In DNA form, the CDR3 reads TGCAGTGCTAGTCTTTACAGGGCCTTTAATGAAAAACTGTTTTTT. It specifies CSASLYRAFNEKLFF.